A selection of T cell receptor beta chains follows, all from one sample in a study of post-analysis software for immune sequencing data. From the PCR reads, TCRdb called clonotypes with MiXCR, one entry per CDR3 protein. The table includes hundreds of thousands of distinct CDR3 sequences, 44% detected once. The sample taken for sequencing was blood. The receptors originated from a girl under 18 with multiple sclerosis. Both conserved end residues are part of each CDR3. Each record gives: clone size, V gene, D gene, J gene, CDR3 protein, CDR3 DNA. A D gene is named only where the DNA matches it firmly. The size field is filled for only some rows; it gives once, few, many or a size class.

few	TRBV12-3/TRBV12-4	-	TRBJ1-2	CASSLGGYRDTNYGYTF	TGTGCCAGCAGTTTAGGGGGCTACCGGGACACTAACTATGGCTACACCTTC
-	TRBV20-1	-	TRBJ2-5	CSARDSQGGLETQYF	TGCAGTGCTAGAGATTCACAGGGAGGTCTGGAGACCCAGTACTTC
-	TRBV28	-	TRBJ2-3	CASLRNGIRLGTDTQYF	TGTGCCAGTCTCCGAAATGGGATTAGATTAGGCACAGATACGCAGTATTTT
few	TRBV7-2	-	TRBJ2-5	CASSLEWSEETQYF	TGTGCCAGCAGCTTGGAATGGAGTGAAGAGACCCAGTACTTC
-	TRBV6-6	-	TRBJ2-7	CASTHDYEQYF	TGTGCCAGCACCCATGATTACGAGCAGTACTTC
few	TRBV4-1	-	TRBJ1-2	CASSQGRGGPWVGYTF	TGCGCCAGCAGCCAAGGGCGAGGGGGACCCTGGGTTGGCTACACCTTC
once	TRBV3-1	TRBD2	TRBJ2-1	CASSQQRTSGSDNEQFF	TGTGCCAGCAGCCAACAGAGGACTAGCGGGAGCGACAATGAGCAGTTCTTC
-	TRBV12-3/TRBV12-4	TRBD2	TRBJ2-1	CASEPVAAGDNEQFF	TGTGCCAGCGAACCCGTGGCGGCGGGGGACAATGAGCAGTTCTTC
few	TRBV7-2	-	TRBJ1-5	CASSRVGLPQHF	TGTGCCAGCAGCCGGGTGGGGCTACCCCAGCATTTT
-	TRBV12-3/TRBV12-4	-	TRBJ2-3	CASSSRPGSWGDTQYF	TGTGCCAGCAGTAGCAGACCCGGGAGCTGGGGAGATACGCAGTATTTT
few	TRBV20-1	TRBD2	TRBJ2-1	CSARDYGGGSYNEQFF	TGCAGTGCTAGAGATTACGGGGGGGGTTCCTACAATGAGCAGTTCTTC
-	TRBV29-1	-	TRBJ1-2	CSVEALGNGYTF	TGCAGCGTTGAAGCTTTAGGGAACGGCTACACCTTC
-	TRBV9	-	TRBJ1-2	CASSAGRPGDPYGYTF	TGTGCCAGCAGCGCCGGTCGGCCGGGGGATCCCTATGGCTACACCTTC
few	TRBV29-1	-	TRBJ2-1	CSVAALLSYNEQFF	TGCAGCGTTGCTGCACTACTCTCCTACAATGAGCAGTTCTTC
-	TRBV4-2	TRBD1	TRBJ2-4	CASSQDRLQGASKNIQYF	TGTGCCAGCAGCCAAGATCGCCTACAGGGGGCATCCAAAAACATTCAGTACTTC
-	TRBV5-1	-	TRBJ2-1	CASSSARSSYNEQFF	TGCGCCAGCAGCTCCGCAAGGAGCTCCTACAATGAGCAGTTCTTC
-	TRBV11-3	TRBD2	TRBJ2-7	CATGLAGEAYEQYF	TGCGCTACGGGGCTAGCGGGAGAAGCCTACGAGCAGTACTTC
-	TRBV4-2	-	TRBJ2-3	CASSQEGGPTDTQYF	TGTGCCAGCAGCCAGGAGGGGGGCCCCACAGATACGCAGTATTTT
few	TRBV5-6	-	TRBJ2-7	CASSMLGPTYEQYF	TGTGCCAGCAGCATGTTGGGCCCTACCTACGAGCAGTACTTC
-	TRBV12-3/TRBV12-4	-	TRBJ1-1	CASSSGTLGNTEAFF	TGTGCCAGCAGTTCAGGGACTTTGGGGAACACTGAAGCTTTCTTT
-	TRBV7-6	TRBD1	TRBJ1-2	CASSLGWDRGHGYTF	TGTGCCAGCAGCTTAGGGTGGGACAGGGGGCATGGCTACACCTTC
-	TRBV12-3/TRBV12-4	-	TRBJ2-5	CASSLAGGRHEQYF	TGTGCCAGCAGTTTAGCGGGGGGGCGCCATGAGCAGTACTTC
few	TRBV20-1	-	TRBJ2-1	CSAHHSDASNEQFF	TGCAGTGCTCACCACTCTGACGCCTCCAATGAGCAGTTCTTC
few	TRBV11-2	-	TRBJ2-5	CASSLQNEETQYF	TGTGCCAGCAGCTTGCAAAATGAGGAGACCCAGTACTTC
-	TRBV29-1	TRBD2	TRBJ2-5	CSVPGLGETQYF	TGCAGCGTGCCGGGACTAGGAGAGACCCAGTACTTC
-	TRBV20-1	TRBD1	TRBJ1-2	CSARDDRGFGNYGYTF	TGCAGTGCTAGAGATGACAGGGGGTTCGGTAACTATGGCTACACCTTC
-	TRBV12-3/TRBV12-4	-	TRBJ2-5	CASSLYLQETQYF	TGTGCCAGCAGTTTATACTTGCAAGAGACCCAGTACTTC
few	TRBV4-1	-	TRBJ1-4	CASSFTGATNEKLFF	TGCGCCAGCAGCTTTACGGGGGCAACTAATGAAAAACTGTTTTTT
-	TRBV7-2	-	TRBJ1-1	CASSFGYGVGTEAFF	TGTGCCAGCAGCTTCGGTTACGGGGTTGGCACTGAAGCTTTCTTT
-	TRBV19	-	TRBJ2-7	CATGPQGTLGEQYF	TGTGCCACCGGTCCGCAGGGGACATTGGGCGAGCAGTACTTC
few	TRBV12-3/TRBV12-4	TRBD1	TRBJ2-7	CASIRQGTYEQYF	TGTGCCAGCATTCGACAGGGGACCTACGAGCAGTACTTC
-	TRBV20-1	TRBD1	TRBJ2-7	CSLPDREGNEQYF	TGCAGTCTACCGGACAGGGAAGGAAACGAGCAGTACTTC
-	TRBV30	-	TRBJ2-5	CAWSQETQYF	TGTGCCTGGAGTCAAGAGACCCAGTACTTC
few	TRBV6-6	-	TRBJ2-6	CASSYEPSGANVLTF	TGTGCCAGCAGTTATGAGCCTTCTGGGGCCAACGTCCTGACTTTC
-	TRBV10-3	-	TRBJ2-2	CAITGGGELFF	TGTGCCATCACCGGGGGCGGGGAGCTGTTTTTT